A selection of T cell receptor beta chains follows, all from one sample in a study of cytotoxic CD8 clonotypes in ibrutinib-treated CLL. Assay used: immunoSEQ multiplex PCR; TCRdb lists only in-frame clones, some missing. The sample includes around 26,000 clones, approximately 71% of them seen just once. The sample was PBMCs, taken after 12 months of ibrutinib treatment. Receptors were obtained from a human donor with chronic lymphocytic leukemia. The CDR3 runs from the conserved cysteine through the conserved F or W. A D gene is named only where the DNA matches it firmly. Rows give clone size only sometimes, using once, few, many, or a class for an expanded clone.

d_gene | j_gene | abundance | v_gene | CDR3aa | CDR3nt
. | TRBJ1-1 | . | TRBV4-2 | CASSRGENTEAFF | TGTGCCAGCAGTCGAGGCGAGAACACTGAAGCTTTCTTT
. | TRBJ2-2 | . | TRBV9 | CASSVYRTGELFF | TGTGCCAGCAGCGTATATAGAACCGGGGAGCTGTTTTTT
TRBD2 | TRBJ2-2 | . | TRBV4-2 | CASTRLAGGDNTGELFF | TGTGCCAGCACCCGACTAGCGGGGGGGGATAACACCGGGGAGCTGTTTTTT
TRBD1 | TRBJ2-3 | . | TRBV5-1 | CASSSKIGGTGYTDTQYF | TGCGCCAGCAGCTCGAAAATTGGCGGGACAGGGTACACAGATACGCAGTATTTT
. | TRBJ1-1 | few | TRBV28 | CASSLQATGAFF | TGTGCCAGCAGTTTACAGGCCACGGGGGCTTTCTTT
. | TRBJ2-7 | . | TRBV9 | CASSPRGHPYEQYF | TGTGCCAGCAGCCCACGGGGACACCCCTACGAGCAGTACTTC
. | TRBJ2-3 | many | TRBV7-9 | CASSGATDTQYF | TGTGCCAGCAGCGGGGCCACAGATACGCAGTATTTT
. | TRBJ1-1 | . | TRBV28 | CASGRPRGSGTEAFF | TGTGCCAGCGGTCGCCCCCGGGGATCCGGAACTGAAGCTTTCTTT
. | TRBJ1-1 | few | TRBV25-1 | CASTNEAHTEAFF | TGTGCCAGCACTAATGAAGCCCACACTGAAGCTTTCTTT
. | TRBJ1-1 | few | TRBV7-9 | CASSRGQTEAFF | TGTGCCAGCAGCCGGGGGCAGACTGAAGCTTTCTTT
. | TRBJ1-5 | few | TRBV7-2 | CASSQGGFNQPQHF | TGTGCCAGCAGCCAGGGAGGTTTCAATCAGCCCCAGCATTTT
. | TRBJ1-1 | . | TRBV7-3 | CASSGQPNTEAFF | TGTGCCAGCAGCGGACAGCCGAACACTGAAGCTTTCTTT
TRBD2 | TRBJ2-7 | . | TRBV18 | CASSPPGLAYEQYF | TGTGCCAGCTCACCACCGGGACTAGCCTACGAGCAGTACTTC
. | TRBJ1-5 | . | TRBV7-2 | CASSLVSGLNQPQHF | TGTGCCAGCAGCTTAGTGTCCGGACTAAATCAGCCCCAGCATTTT
. | TRBJ2-1 | . | TRBV30 | CAWRYRPSSYNEQFF | TGTGCCTGGAGGTACAGACCTTCCTCCTACAATGAGCAGTTCTTC
TRBD2 | TRBJ2-5 | . | TRBV2 | CASSPPGLAGSRETQYF | TGTGCCAGCAGTCCGCCGGGACTAGCGGGGAGCAGGGAGACCCAGTACTTC
. | TRBJ1-1 | . | TRBV7-8 | CASSLGTTEAFF | TGTGCCAGCAGCCTTGGGACAACTGAAGCTTTCTTT
. | TRBJ1-5 | . | TRBV28 | CASNPQGSNQPQHF | TGTGCCAGCAACCCCCAGGGGAGCAATCAGCCCCAGCATTTT
. | TRBJ1-1 | . | TRBV5-1 | CASSLRTADWINTEAFF | TGCGCCAGCAGCCTAAGGACTGCGGATTGGATAAACACTGAAGCTTTCTTT
. | TRBJ2-7 | once | TRBV7-9 | CASRSSGEAYEQYF | TGTGCCAGCCGATCGTCAGGGGAAGCCTACGAGCAGTACTTC
. | TRBJ2-2 | . | TRBV11-2 | CASSRNGGFTGELFF | TGTGCCAGCAGCCGGAACGGAGGCTTCACCGGGGAGCTGTTTTTT
. | TRBJ2-7 | . | TRBV6-6 | CASSPRGRGSYEQYF | TGTGCCAGCAGCCCCCGCGGTAGAGGCTCCTACGAGCAGTACTTC
TRBD1 | TRBJ2-7 | . | TRBV5-1 | CASSVTGDEQYF | TGCGCCAGCAGCGTTACAGGGGACGAGCAGTACTTC
TRBD2 | TRBJ2-3 | . | TRBV9 | CASSASLAGDTDTQYF | TGTGCCAGCAGCGCCAGTCTAGCGGGGGACACAGATACGCAGTATTTT
TRBD1 | TRBJ2-6 | . | TRBV5-1 | CASSWETGMGANVLTF | TGCGCCAGCAGCTGGGAGACAGGGATGGGGGCCAACGTCCTGACTTTC
. | TRBJ1-2 | . | TRBV29-1 | CSVEIELLGGYTF | TGCAGCGTTGAAATTGAGTTGCTGGGTGGCTACACCTTC
. | TRBJ2-3 | . | TRBV28 | CASSPLSPTDTQYF | TGTGCCAGCAGCCCCCTCAGTCCCACAGATACGCAGTATTTT
. | TRBJ2-7 | few | TRBV4-1 | CASSLGHTGVSYEQYF | TGCGCCAGCAGCCTGGGCCATACGGGGGTCTCCTACGAGCAGTACTTC
. | TRBJ1-5 | . | TRBV4-1 | CASSPLTALGQPQHF | TGCGCCAGCAGCCCATTGACAGCCCTCGGGCAGCCCCAGCATTTT
. | TRBJ2-3 | . | TRBV7-9 | CASSLGAVDTQYF | TGTGCCAGCAGCCTGGGAGCGGTAGATACGCAGTATTTT
. | TRBJ2-5 | . | TRBV7-3 | CASSQSGAGETQYF | TGTGCCAGCAGCCAATCCGGTGCTGGCGAGACCCAGTACTTC
TRBD1 | TRBJ1-6 | few | TRBV10-1 | CASARDSLMAPLHF | TGCGCCAGCGCCCGGGACAGCTTAATGGCACCCCTCCACTTT
. | TRBJ2-7 | . | TRBV5-1 | CASAARDVYEQYF | TGCGCCAGCGCAGCCAGGGACGTCTACGAGCAGTACTTC
TRBD1 | TRBJ2-7 | . | TRBV19 | CASSAGTGGYEQYF | TGTGCCAGTAGTGCCGGGACAGGGGGCTACGAGCAGTACTTC
TRBD1 | TRBJ2-1 | . | TRBV6-6 | CASSGTGQGGNEQFF | TGTGCCAGCAGTGGAACGGGACAGGGCGGCAATGAGCAGTTCTTC
TRBD1 | TRBJ2-1 | . | TRBV27 | CASSLKGADGEQFF | TGTGCCAGCAGTTTAAAGGGGGCGGATGGTGAGCAGTTCTTC
. | TRBJ2-5 | . | TRBV2 | CASTGSWETQYF | TGTGCCAGCACGGGTAGCTGGGAGACCCAGTACTTC
. | TRBJ1-1 | . | TRBV6-5 | CASTPSKAEAFF | TGTGCCAGCACCCCCAGCAAGGCTGAAGCTTTCTTT
. | TRBJ2-7 | . | TRBV4-1 | CASSQSPGAYEQYF | TGCGCCAGCAGCCAATCGCCAGGGGCCTACGAGCAGTACTTC
. | TRBJ2-7 | . | TRBV4-1 | CASSQDRGFYEQYF | TGCGCCAGCAGCCAAGATCGAGGGTTCTACGAGCAGTACTTC
. | TRBJ2-5 | . | TRBV5-1 | CASSLGHLQETQYF | TGCGCCAGCAGCTTGGGACATCTCCAAGAGACCCAGTACTTC
. | TRBJ1-4 | . | TRBV28 | CASSLAPQTTNEKLFF | TGTGCCAGCAGTTTAGCTCCACAAACAACTAATGAAAAACTGTTTTTT
. | TRBJ1-1 | . | TRBV9 | CASSVFPGVEAFF | TGTGCCAGCAGCGTTTTCCCGGGAGTTGAAGCTTTCTTT
. | TRBJ1-5 | few | TRBV4-1 | CASSHQESLSNQPQHF | TGCGCCAGCAGCCACCAGGAGTCCCTTAGCAATCAGCCCCAGCATTTT
TRBD2 | TRBJ2-5 | . | TRBV5-6 | CASSGYGLAEQETQYF | TGTGCCAGCAGCGGGTACGGACTAGCGGAGCAAGAGACCCAGTACTTC
. | TRBJ1-5 | . | TRBV28 | CASSPPPNQPQHF | TGTGCCAGCAGCCCTCCTCCCAATCAGCCCCAGCATTTT
. | TRBJ2-1 | . | TRBV6-5 | CASSYSIQVGDEQFF | TGTGCCAGCAGTTACTCCATTCAGGTAGGGGATGAGCAGTTCTTC
TRBD2 | TRBJ2-7 | . | TRBV15 | CATSRDLAGGYASEQYF | TGTGCCACCAGCAGAGATCTAGCGGGGGGTTATGCGAGCGAGCAGTACTTC
. | TRBJ2-3 | medium-sized | TRBV9 | CASSVGGSSTDTQYF | TGTGCCAGCAGCGTAGGAGGGTCTAGCACAGATACGCAGTATTTT
. | TRBJ1-5 | . | TRBV27 | CASRDTWHQPQHF | TGTGCGAGCAGGGACACCTGGCATCAGCCCCAGCATTTT
TRBD1 | TRBJ1-2 | few | TRBV2 | CASRDRGIDGYTF | TGTGCCAGCAGGGACAGGGGCATAGATGGCTACACCTTC
TRBD1 | TRBJ1-4 | . | TRBV2 | CANGQGSTNEKLFF | TGTGCCAACGGACAGGGGTCAACTAATGAAAAACTGTTTTTT
. | TRBJ1-2 | . | TRBV6-1 | CASRAGQGRNYGYTF | TGTGCCAGCAGGGCAGGACAAGGAAGAAACTATGGCTACACCTTC
. | TRBJ1-1 | . | TRBV28 | CASSLTDMNTEAFF | TGTGCCAGCAGTTTGACAGACATGAACACTGAAGCTTTCTTT
TRBD1 | TRBJ1-2 | . | TRBV27 | CASSFGQGGYGYTF | TGTGCCAGCAGTTTCGGACAGGGGGGCTATGGCTACACCTTC
TRBD2 | TRBJ2-3 | . | TRBV11-2 | CASSLRGGDTQYF | TGTGCCAGCAGCTTGCGGGGGGGAGATACGCAGTATTTT
. | TRBJ1-5 | . | TRBV4-3 | CASSRGVNQPQHF | TGCGCCAGCAGCCGGGGGGTGAATCAGCCCCAGCATTTT
. | TRBJ2-7 | few | TRBV19 | CASSSTGTYEQYF | TGTGCCAGTAGTTCTACAGGGACCTACGAGCAGTACTTC
. | TRBJ1-2 | once | TRBV29-1 | CSVVQARSNYGYTF | TGCAGCGTTGTTCAGGCACGATCGAACTATGGCTACACCTTC
. | TRBJ2-4 | . | TRBV29-1 | CSVVLAKNIQYF | TGCAGCGTTGTTCTAGCCAAAAACATTCAGTACTTC